The clone carrying this TCR beta chain was seen only a few times. Its antigen is as yet unknown. The germline CDR1 and CDR2 sequences are SEHNR and FQNEAQ (reference sequence). This CDR3 comprises 13 residues. V lost 3 bases, J lost 2 bases, and 7 bases lay in between. Use of 60 Vbeta and 13 Jbeta primers characterized the PCR. Authors' data handling: About 11 million of some 80 million unique TCR beta chains were shared, per a later count. Measured with immunoSEQ multiplex PCR; TCRdb has only the in-frame clones, and not every one. From that table come the V and J calls and clone size; the DNA was used to work out D and trimming. The sample has roughly 150,000 clones, about 73% seen once. The data originate from a study of cytomegalovirus exposure and HLA in healthy donors. General study results and limits: Looking again later, the authors saw that most CMV-associated TCR beta chains seemed HLA-restricted.

Healthy bone marrow donors supplied every sample. At the time of sampling, donors were nominally healthy, though unrecorded immune exposures were likely. The sequenced sample consisted of PBMCs. The chain is built from TRBV7-9 and TRBJ1-2; D unresolved. The TCR was taken from a woman aged 55-69 years in good health and CMV-seropositive. The CDR3 DNA sequence: TGTGCCAGCAGCTTGGCAAACAACTATGGCTACACCTTC. As protein: CASSLANNYGYTF.